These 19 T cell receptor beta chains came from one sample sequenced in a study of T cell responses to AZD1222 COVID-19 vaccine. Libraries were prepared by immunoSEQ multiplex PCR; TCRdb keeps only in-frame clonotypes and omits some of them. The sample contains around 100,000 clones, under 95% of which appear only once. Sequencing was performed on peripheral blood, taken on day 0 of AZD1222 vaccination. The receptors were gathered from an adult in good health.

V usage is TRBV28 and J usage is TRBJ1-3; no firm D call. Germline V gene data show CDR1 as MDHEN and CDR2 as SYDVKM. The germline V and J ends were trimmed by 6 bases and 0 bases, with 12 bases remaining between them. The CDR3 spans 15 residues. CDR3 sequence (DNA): TGTGCCAGCAGCCTTGACTGGAGCTCTGGAAACACCATATATTTT. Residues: CASSLDWSSGNTIYF.

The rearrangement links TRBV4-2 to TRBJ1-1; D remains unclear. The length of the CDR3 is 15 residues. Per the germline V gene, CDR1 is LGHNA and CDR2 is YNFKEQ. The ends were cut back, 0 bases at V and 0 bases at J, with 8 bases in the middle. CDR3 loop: CASSQERALNTEAFF. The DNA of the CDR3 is TGTGCCAGCAGCCAAGAAAGAGCACTGAACACTGAAGCTTTCTTT.

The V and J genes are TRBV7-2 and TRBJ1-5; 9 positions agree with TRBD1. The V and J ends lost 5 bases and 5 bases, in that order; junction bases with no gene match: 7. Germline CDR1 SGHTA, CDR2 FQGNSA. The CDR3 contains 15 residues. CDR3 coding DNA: TGTGCCAGCAGCGCTGGGACAGGGTCTGATCAGCCCCAGCATTTT. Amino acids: CASSAGTGSDQPQHF.

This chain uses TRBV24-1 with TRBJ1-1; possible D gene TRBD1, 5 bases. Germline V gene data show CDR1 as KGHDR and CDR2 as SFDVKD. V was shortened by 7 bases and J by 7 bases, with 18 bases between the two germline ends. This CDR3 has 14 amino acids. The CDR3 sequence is CATRGDGGVGEAFF. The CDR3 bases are TGTGCCACCAGGGGGGACGGGGGTGTCGGTGAAGCTTTCTTT.

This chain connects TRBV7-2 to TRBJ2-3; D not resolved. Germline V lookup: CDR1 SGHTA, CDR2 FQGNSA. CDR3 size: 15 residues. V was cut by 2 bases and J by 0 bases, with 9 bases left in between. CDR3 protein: CASSLQPVSTDTQYF. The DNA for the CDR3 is TGTGCCAGCAGCTTACAGCCAGTTAGCACAGATACGCAGTATTTT. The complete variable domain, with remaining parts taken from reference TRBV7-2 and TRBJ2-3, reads GAGVSQSPSNKVTEKGKDVELRCDPISGHTALYWYRQSLGQGLEFLIYFQGNSAPDKSGLPSDRFSAERTGGSVSTLTIQRTQQEDSAVYLCASSLQPVSTDTQYFGPGTRLTVL.

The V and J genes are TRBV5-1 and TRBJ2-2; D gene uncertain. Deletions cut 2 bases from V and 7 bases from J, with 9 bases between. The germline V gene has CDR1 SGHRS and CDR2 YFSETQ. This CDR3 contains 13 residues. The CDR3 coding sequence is TGCGCCAGCAGCTTTGGGTGGGTCGGGGAGCTGTTTTTT. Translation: CASSFGWVGELFF. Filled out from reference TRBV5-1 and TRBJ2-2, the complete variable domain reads KAGVTQTPRYLIKTRGQQVTLSCSPISGHRSVSWYQQTPGQGLQFLFEYFSETQRNKGNFPGRFSGRQFSNSRSEMNVSTLELGDSALYLCASSFGWVGELFFGEGSRLTVL.

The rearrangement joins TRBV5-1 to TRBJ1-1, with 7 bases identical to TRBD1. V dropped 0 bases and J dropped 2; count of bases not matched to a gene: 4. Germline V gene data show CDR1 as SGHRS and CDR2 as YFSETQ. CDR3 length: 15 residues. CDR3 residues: CASSLGAGGNTEAFF. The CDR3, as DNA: TGCGCCAGCAGCTTGGGGGCAGGGGGAAACACTGAAGCTTTCTTT.

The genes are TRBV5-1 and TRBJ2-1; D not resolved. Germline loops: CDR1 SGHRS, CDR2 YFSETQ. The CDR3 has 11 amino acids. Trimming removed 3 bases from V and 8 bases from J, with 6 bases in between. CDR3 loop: CASSSNDEQFF. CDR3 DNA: TGCGCCAGCAGCTCCAACGATGAGCAGTTCTTC.

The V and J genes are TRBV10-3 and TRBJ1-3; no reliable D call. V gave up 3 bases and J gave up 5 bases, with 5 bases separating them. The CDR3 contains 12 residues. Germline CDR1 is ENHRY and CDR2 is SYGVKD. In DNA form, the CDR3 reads TGTGCCATCAGTGATCGCAGAAACACCATATATTTT. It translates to CAISDRRNTIYF.

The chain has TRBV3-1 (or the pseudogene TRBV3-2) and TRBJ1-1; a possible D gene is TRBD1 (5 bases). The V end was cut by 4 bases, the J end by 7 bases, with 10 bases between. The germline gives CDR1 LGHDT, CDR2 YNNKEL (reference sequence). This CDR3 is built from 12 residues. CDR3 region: CASSRGRGEAFF. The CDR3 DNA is TGTGCCAGCAGCCGGGGACGGGGTGAAGCTTTCTTT.

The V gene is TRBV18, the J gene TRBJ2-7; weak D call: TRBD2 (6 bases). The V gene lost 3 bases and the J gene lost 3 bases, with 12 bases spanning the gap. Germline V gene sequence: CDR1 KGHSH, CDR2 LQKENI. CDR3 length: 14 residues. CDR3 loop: CASSPLFGGYEQYF. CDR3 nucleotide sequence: TGTGCCAGCTCACCCCTCTTCGGGGGCTACGAGCAGTACTTC. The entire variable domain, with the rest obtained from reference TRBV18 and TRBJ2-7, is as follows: NAGVMQNPRHLVRRRGQEARLRCSPMKGHSHVYWYRQLPEEGLKFMVYLQKENIIDESGMPKERFSAEFPKEGPSILRIQQVVRGDSAAYFCASSPLFGGYEQYFGPGTRLTVT.

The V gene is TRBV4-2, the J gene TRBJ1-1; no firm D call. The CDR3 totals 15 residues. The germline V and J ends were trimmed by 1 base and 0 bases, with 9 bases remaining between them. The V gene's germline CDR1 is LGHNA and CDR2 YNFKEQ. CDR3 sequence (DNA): TGTGCCAGCAGCCAAGGCGTCTCCCTGAACACTGAAGCTTTCTTT. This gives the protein CASSQGVSLNTEAFF.

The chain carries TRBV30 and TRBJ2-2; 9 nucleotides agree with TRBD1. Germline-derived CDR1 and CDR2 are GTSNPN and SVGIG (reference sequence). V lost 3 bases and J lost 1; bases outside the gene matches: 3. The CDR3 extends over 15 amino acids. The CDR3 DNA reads TGTGCCTGGAGCATGGACAGGGGGAACACCGGGGAGCTGTTTTTT. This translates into CAWSMDRGNTGELFF.

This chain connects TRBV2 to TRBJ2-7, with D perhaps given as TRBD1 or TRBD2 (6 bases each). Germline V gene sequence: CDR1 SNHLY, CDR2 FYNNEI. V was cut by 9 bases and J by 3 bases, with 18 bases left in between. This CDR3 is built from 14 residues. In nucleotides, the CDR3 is TGTGCCAGAAGAAACAGGGACTCGATCTACGAGCAGTACTTC. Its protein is CARRNRDSIYEQYF.

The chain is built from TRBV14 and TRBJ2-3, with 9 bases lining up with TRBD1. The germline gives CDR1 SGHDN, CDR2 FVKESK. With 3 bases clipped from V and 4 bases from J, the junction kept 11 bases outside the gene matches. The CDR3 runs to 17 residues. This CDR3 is CASSHRLRDREADTQYF. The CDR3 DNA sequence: TGTGCCAGCAGCCACCGACTCCGGGACAGGGAGGCAGATACGCAGTATTTT.

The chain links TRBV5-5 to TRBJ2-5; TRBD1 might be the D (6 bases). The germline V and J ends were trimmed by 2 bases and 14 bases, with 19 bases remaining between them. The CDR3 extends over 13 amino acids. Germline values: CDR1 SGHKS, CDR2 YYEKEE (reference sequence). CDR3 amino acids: CASSFETGRQEYF. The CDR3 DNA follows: TGTGCCAGCAGCTTCGAGACAGGCCGTCAAGAATACTTC.

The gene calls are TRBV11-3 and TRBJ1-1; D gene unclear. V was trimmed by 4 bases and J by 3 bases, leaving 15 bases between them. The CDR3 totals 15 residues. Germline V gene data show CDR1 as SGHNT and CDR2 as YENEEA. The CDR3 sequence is CASSSTGPGDTEAFF. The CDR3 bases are TGTGCCAGCAGCTCCACCGGTCCTGGGGACACTGAAGCTTTCTTT.

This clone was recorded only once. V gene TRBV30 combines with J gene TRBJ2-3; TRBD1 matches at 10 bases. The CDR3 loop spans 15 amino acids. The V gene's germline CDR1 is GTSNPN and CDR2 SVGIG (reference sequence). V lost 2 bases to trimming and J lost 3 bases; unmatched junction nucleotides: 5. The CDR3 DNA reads TGTGCCTGGAGTATGCCGGGACAGGGGACAGATACGCAGTATTTT. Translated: CAWSMPGQGTDTQYF.

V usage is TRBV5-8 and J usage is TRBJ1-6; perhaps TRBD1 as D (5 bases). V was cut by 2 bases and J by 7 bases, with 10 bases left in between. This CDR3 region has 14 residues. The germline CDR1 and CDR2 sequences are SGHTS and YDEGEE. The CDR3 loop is CASSFRQLNSPLHF. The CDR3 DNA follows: TGTGCCAGCAGCTTTCGACAGCTCAATTCACCCCTCCACTTT.